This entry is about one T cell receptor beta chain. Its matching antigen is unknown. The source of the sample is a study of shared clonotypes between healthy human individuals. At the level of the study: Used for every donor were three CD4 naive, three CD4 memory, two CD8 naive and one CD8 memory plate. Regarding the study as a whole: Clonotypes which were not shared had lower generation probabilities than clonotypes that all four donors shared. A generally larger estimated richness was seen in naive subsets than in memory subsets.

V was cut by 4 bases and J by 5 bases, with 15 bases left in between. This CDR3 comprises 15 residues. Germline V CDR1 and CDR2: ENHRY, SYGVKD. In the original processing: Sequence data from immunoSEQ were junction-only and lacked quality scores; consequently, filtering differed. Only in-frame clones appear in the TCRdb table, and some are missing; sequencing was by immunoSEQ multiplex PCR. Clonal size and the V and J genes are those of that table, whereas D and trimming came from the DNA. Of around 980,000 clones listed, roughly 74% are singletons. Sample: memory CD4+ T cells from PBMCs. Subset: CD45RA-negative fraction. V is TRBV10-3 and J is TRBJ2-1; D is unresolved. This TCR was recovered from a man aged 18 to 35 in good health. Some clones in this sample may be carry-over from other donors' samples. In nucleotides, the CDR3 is TGTGCCATCAGTGTGGGCCTAGGGATGAACAATGAGCAGTTCTTC. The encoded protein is CAISVGLGMNNEQFF.